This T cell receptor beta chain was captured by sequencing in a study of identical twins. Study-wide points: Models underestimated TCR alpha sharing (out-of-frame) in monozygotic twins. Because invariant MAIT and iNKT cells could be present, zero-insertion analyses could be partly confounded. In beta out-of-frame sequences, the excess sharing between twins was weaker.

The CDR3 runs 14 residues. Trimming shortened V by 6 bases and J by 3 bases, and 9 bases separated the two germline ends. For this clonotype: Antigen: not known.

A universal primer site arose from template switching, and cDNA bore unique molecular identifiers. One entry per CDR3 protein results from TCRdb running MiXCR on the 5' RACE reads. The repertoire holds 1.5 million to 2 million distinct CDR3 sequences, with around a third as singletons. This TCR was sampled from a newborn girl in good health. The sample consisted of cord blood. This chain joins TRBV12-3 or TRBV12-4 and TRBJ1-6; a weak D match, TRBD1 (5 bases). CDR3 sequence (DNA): TGTGCCAGCAGGAACAGGCTCTATAATTCACCCCTCCACTTT. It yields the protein CASRNRLYNSPLHF.